One and the same sample provided the 15 T cell receptor beta chains below, sequenced in a study of CD8 T cells in Susac syndrome. Random-hexamer reverse transcription was applied to roughly 0.5 to 1 ug RNA. MiXCR, run by TCRdb on the immunoSEQ multiplex PCR reads, gives a single entry per CDR3 protein. The repertoire consists of some 75,000 distinct CDR3 sequences, with 93% occurring once and the leading ten covering around 0.45%. The sample consisted of CD8+ T cells from PBMCs. These TCRs come from a human donor with Susac syndrome.

This chain links TRBV29-1 with TRBJ2-1; TRBD2 matches at 13 bases. Germline V CDR1 and CDR2: SQVTM, ANQGSEA. This CDR3 contains 14 residues. V lost 3 bases to trimming and J lost 4 bases; unmatched junction nucleotides: 0. As DNA, the CDR3 is TGCAGCGTTGAGGGACTAGCGGGGTACAATGAGCAGTTCTTC. Translating gives CSVEGLAGYNEQFF.

The chain is built from TRBV5-1 and TRBJ1-1; possible D gene TRBD1, 5 bases. The germline V and J ends were trimmed by 0 bases and 3 bases, with 12 bases remaining between them. The CDR3 covers 15 residues. Germline V lookup: CDR1 SGHRS, CDR2 YFSETQ. The CDR3 DNA reads TGCGCCAGCAGCTTGGTGGTTGAGGGGCACACTGAAGCTTTCTTT. Amino acids: CASSLVVEGHTEAFF.

This chain uses TRBV6-1 with TRBJ1-2; no reliable D call. From germline, CDR1 is MNHNS and CDR2 SASEGT. This CDR3 contains 14 residues. Trimming took 6 bases from V and 4 from J, leaving 15 bases between them. CDR3 sequence reads: CASSNREAGYGYTF. The CDR3 DNA reads as TGTGCCAGCAGCAACCGGGAAGCGGGCTATGGCTACACCTTC.

The chain recombines TRBV20-1 with TRBJ2-2; D is perhaps TRBD1 (6 bases). From germline, CDR1 is DFQATT and CDR2 SNEGSKA (reference sequence). The CDR3 sequence is 16 residues long. Trimming took off 6 bases at V and 1 base at J, with 18 bases between the two ends. CDR3 sequence (DNA): TGCAGTGCAAAACGTATGATACAGGGGAACACCGGGGAGCTGTTTTTT. It translates to CSAKRMIQGNTGELFF.

The genes are TRBV12-3 or TRBV12-4 and TRBJ2-3, with 13 nucleotides matching TRBD2. V was pared by 5 bases and J by 4 bases, with 6 bases of the junction left unmatched. This CDR3 contains 16 residues. The CDR3, as DNA: TGTGCCAGCAGTCCTCGGACTAGCGGGGGACCAGATACGCAGTATTTT. Translated, it gives CASSPRTSGGPDTQYF.

This clonotype was observed a handful of times. The chain carries TRBV30 and TRBJ2-7; unclear D gene. The V end lost 0 bases, the J end lost 0 bases, and 18 bases lay between the germline ends. Germline lookup yields CDR1 GTSNPN and CDR2 SVGIG (reference sequence). The CDR3 covers 17 residues. CDR3 DNA: TGTGCCTGGAGTGTGTCTCTCCGACACGCGAGCTCCTACGAGCAGTACTTC. It yields the protein CAWSVSLRHASSYEQYF. The entire variable domain, with the rest obtained from reference TRBV30 and TRBJ2-7, is as follows: SQTIHQWPATLVQPVGSPLSLECTVEGTSNPNLYWYRQAAGRGLQLLFYSVGIGQISSEVPQNLSASRPQDRQFILSSKKLLLSDSGFYLCAWSVSLRHASSYEQYFGPGTRLTVT.

This chain uses TRBV20-1 with TRBJ2-7; D is ambiguous. There are 13 residues in the CDR3. Germline V CDR1 and CDR2: DFQATT, SNEGSKA (reference sequence). V lost 3 bases to trimming and J lost 1 base, with 10 bases between them. The CDR3: CSASHDLSYEQYF. CDR3 in DNA: TGCAGTGCTAGTCACGACTTATCCTACGAGCAGTACTTC.

This rearrangement joins TRBV12-3 or TRBV12-4 to TRBJ1-1; D unresolved. Trimming cost V 5 bases and J 3 bases, with 10 bases left between them. This CDR3 comprises 13 residues. The CDR3 region has the DNA TGTGCCAGCAGTGATACAGCGTACACTGAAGCTTTCTTT. Translation gives CASSDTAYTEAFF.

The rearrangement links TRBV20-1 to TRBJ2-7, with unresolved D. In germline, CDR1 is DFQATT, CDR2 SNEGSKA (reference sequence). Trimming stripped 0 bases from V and 3 bases from J, with 9 bases between. The CDR3 has 13 amino acids. The CDR3 DNA is TGCAGTGCTAGAGATGGGCAGCGCTACGAGCAGTACTTC. Protein sequence: CSARDGQRYEQYF.

The chain joins TRBV5-5 to TRBJ1-5, with D possibly TRBD1 on 6 matching bases. V was pared by 2 bases and J by 8 bases, with 14 bases between. This CDR3 has 14 residues. Germline CDR1 is SGHKS and CDR2 is YYEKEE (reference sequence). DNA for the CDR3: TGTGCCAGCAGCTTAACAGGGAAGAGGGAGCCCCAGCATTTT. Translation gives CASSLTGKREPQHF.

The chain links TRBV2 to TRBJ2-7; the D gene is possibly TRBD2 (5 bases). This CDR3 has 14 amino acids. The germline CDR1 and CDR2 sequences are SNHLY and FYNNEI. With 2 bases removed from V and 3 bases from J, the gap between germline ends came to 11 bases. In DNA, the CDR3 is TGTGCCAGCAGTGAAACCCTGGGAGTCTACGAGCAGTACTTC. It specifies CASSETLGVYEQYF.

The chain employs TRBV4-2 and TRBJ2-1, with D maybe TRBD1 (5 bases). The CDR3 has 15 residues. Germline lookup yields CDR1 LGHNA and CDR2 YNFKEQ. The ends were cut back, 4 bases at V and 9 bases at J, with 19 bases in the middle. CDR3 coding DNA: TGTGCCAGCAGCCCGCTTCTCGACAGTATGGGTGAGCAGTTCTTC. Translation gives CASSPLLDSMGEQFF.

The rearrangement uses TRBV20-1 and TRBJ1-5; D might be TRBD1 (5 bases). Looked up from germline, CDR1 is DFQATT and CDR2 is SNEGSKA (reference sequence). CDR3 size: 16 residues. Trimming took 4 bases from V and 2 from J, leaving 18 bases between them. CDR3 in amino acids: CSATRPGQRGNQPQHF. The CDR3 bases are TGCAGTGCTACTCGACCTGGACAAAGGGGCAATCAGCCCCAGCATTTT.

The rearrangement joins TRBV4-1 to TRBJ2-1, with D possibly matching TRBD2 (6 bases). The germline V gene encodes CDR1 MGHRA and CDR2 YSYEKL. V was shortened by 1 base and J by 5 bases, with 9 bases between the two germline ends. CDR3 length: 14 amino acids. The CDR3 DNA follows: TGCGCCAGCAGCCAAGTTCCGGGGGACAATGAGCAGTTCTTC. This encodes CASSQVPGDNEQFF.

The chain uses TRBV10-3 and TRBJ1-1; perhaps TRBD1 as D (6 bases). This CDR3 region has 16 residues. Trimming took off 0 bases at V and 4 bases at J, with 15 bases between the two ends. Germline V gives CDR1 ENHRY, CDR2 SYGVKD. CDR3 sequence: CAISESIHRAGTEAFF. The DNA of the CDR3 is TGTGCCATCAGTGAGTCGATCCACAGGGCGGGCACTGAAGCTTTCTTT.